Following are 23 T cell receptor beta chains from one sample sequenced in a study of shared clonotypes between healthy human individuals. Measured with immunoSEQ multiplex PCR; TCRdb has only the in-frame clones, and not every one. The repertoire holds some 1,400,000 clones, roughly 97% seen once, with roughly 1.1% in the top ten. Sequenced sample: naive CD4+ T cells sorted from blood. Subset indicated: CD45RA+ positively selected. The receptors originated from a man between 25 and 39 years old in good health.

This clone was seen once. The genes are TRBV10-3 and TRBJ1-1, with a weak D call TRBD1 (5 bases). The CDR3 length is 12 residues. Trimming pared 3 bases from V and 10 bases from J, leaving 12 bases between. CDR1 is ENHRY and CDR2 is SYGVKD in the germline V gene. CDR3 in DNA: TGTGCCATCAGTGATGGGACCCGGGGAGCTTTCTTT. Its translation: CAISDGTRGAFF.

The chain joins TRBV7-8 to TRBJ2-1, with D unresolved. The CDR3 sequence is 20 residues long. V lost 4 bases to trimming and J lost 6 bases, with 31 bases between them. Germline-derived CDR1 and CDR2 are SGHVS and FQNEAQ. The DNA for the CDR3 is TGTGCCAGCAGCTCCCCATCCGAGTGGCTAGAGCCCGTACGTTCCAATGAGCAGTTCTTC. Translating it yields CASSSPSEWLEPVRSNEQFF.

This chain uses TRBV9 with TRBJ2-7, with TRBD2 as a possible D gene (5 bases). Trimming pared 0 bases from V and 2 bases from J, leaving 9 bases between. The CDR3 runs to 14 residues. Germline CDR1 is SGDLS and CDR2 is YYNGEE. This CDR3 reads CASSVDPGTYEQYF. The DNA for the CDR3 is TGTGCCAGCAGCGTAGACCCGGGAACCTACGAGCAGTACTTC.

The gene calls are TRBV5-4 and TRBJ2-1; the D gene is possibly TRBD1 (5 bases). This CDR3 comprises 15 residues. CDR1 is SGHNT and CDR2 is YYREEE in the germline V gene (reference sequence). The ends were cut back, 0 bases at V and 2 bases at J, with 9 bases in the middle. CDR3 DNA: TGTGCCAGCAGCTTGGAGGGGCTCACCTACAATGAGCAGTTCTTC. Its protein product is CASSLEGLTYNEQFF.

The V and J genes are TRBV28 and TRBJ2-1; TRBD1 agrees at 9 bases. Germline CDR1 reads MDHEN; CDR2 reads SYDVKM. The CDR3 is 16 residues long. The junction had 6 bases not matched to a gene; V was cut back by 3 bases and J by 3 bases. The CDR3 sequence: CASSLSGTGLYNEQFF. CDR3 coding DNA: TGTGCCAGCAGTTTGTCCGGGACAGGGCTCTACAATGAGCAGTTCTTC.

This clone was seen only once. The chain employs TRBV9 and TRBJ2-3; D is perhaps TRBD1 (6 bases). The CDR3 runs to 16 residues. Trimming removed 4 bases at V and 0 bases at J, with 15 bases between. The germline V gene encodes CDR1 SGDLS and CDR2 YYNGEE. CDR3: CASSTTGSTSTDTQYF. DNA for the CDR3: TGTGCCAGCAGCACCACAGGGTCAACTAGCACAGATACGCAGTATTTT.

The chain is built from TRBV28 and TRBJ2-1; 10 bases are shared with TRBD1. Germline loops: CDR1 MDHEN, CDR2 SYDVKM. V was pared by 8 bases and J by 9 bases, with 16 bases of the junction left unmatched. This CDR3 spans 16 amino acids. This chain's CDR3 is CASYTTGQGYNGEQFF. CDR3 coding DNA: TGTGCCAGCTACACGACGGGACAGGGGTATAACGGTGAGCAGTTCTTC. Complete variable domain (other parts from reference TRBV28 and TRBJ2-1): DVKVTQSSRYLVKRTGEKVFLECVQDMDHENMFWYRQDPGLGLRLIYFSYDVKMKEKGDIPEGYSVSREKKERFSLILESASTNQTSMYLCASYTTGQGYNGEQFFGPGTRLTVL.

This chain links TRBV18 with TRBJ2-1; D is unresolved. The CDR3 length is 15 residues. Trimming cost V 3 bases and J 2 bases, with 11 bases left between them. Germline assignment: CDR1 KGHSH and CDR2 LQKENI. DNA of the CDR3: TGTGCCAGCTCACCGAATACAGACACCTACAATGAGCAGTTCTTC. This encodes CASSPNTDTYNEQFF.

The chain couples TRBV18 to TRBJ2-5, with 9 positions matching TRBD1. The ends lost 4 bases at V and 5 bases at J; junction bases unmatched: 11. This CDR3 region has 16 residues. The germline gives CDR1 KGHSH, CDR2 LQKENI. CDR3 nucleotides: TGTGCCAGCTCACAATTATCCGGGACAGGGATGGAGACCCAGTACTTC. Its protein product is CASSQLSGTGMETQYF. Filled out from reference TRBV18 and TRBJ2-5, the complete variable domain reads NAGVMQNPRHLVRRRGQEARLRCSPMKGHSHVYWYRQLPEEGLKFMVYLQKENIIDESGMPKERFSAEFPKEGPSILRIQQVVRGDSAAYFCASSQLSGTGMETQYFGPGTRLLVL.

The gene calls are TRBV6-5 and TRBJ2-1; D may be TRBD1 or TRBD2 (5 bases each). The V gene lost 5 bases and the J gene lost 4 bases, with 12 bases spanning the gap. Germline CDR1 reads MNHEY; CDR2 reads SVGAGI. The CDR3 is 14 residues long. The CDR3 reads CASSTGTLYNEQFF. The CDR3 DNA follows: TGTGCCAGCAGTACCGGGACGCTGTACAATGAGCAGTTCTTC.

The CDR3 coding sequence is TGCGCCAGCAGCAACCGGGGACAGTCTCGCACAGATACGCAGTATTTT. Protein: CASSNRGQSRTDTQYF. The chain has TRBV5-1 and TRBJ2-3; 7 nucleotides agree with TRBD1. Trimming at V came to 4 bases and at J to 1 base, leaving 9 bases not matched to a gene. Per germline, CDR1 SGHRS and CDR2 YFSETQ. The CDR3 covers 16 residues.

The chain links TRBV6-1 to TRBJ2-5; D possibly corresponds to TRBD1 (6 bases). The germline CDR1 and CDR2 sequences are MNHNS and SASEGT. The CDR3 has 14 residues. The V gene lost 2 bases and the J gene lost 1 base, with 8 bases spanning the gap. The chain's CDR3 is CASSENRVQETQYF. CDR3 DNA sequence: TGTGCCAGCAGTGAAAACAGGGTCCAAGAGACCCAGTACTTC.

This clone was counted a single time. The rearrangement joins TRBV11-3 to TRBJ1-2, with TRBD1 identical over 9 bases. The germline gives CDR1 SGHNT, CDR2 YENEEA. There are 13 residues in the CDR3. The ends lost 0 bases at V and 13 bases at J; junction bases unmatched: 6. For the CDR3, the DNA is TGTGCCAGCAGCTTAGATGGGACAGGGAAGATCACCTTC. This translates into CASSLDGTGKITF.

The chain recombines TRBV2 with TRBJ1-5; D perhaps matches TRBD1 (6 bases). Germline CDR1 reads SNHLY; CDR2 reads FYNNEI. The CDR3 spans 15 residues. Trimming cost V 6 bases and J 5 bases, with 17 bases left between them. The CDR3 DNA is TGTGCCAGCAGCGGCGGTGGAGGGGGAGATCAGCCCCAGCATTTT. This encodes CASSGGGGGDQPQHF. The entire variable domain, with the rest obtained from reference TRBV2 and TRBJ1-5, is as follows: EPEVTQTPSHQVTQMGQEVILRCVPISNHLYFYWYRQILGQKVEFLVSFYNNEISEKSEIFDDQFSVERPDGSNFTLKIRSTKLEDSAMYFCASSGGGGGDQPQHFGDGTRLSIL.

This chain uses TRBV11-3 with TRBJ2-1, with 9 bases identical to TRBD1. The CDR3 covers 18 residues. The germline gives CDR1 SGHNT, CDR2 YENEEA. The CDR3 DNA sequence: TGTCCGGCCGGGACAGGGTCCGACCGTTTCACTCTGAACAATGAGCAGTTCTTC. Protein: CPAGTGSDRFTLNNEQFF.

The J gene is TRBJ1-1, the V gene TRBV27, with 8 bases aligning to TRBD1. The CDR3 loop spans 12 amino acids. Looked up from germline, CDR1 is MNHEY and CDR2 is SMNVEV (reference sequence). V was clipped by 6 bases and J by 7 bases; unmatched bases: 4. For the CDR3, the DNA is TGTGCCAGCAGCAAACAGGGGGGTGAAGCTTTCTTT. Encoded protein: CASSKQGGEAFF.

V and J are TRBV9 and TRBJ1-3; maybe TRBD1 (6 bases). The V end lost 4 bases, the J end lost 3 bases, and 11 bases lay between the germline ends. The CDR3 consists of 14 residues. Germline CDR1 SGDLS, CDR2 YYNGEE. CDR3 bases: TGTGCCAGCAGCAACGGGGGGCTTGGAAACACCATATATTTT. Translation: CASSNGGLGNTIYF.

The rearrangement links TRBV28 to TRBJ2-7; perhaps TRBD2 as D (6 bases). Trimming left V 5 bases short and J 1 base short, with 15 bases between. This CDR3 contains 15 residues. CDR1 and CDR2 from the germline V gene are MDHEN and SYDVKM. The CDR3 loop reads CASSPLPGDSYEQYF. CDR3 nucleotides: TGTGCCAGCAGTCCCCTCCCGGGGGATTCCTACGAGCAGTACTTC.

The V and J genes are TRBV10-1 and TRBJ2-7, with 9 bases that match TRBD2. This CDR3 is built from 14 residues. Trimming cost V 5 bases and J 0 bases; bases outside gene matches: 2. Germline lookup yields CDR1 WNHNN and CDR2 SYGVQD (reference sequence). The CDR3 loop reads CASSRLADSYEQYF. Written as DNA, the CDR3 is TGCGCCAGCAGTAGACTAGCGGACTCCTACGAGCAGTACTTC.

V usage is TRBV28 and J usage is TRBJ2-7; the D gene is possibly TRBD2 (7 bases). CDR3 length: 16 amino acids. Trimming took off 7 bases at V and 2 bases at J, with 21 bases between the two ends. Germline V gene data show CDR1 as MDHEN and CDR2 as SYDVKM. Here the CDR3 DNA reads TGTGCCAGCACTTCCCCTGGGGGGGACACCACCTACGAGCAGTACTTC. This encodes CASTSPGGDTTYEQYF.

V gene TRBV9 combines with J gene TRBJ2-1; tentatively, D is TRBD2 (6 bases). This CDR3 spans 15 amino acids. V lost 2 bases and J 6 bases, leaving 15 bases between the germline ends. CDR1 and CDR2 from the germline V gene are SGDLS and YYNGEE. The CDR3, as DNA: TGTGCCAGCAGCGTCGGGAACCTCGGGGGCAATGAGCAGTTCTTC. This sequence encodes CASSVGNLGGNEQFF.

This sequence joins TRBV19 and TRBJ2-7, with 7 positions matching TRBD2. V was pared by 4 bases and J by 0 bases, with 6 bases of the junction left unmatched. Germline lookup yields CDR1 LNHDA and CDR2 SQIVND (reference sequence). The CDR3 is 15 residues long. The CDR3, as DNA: TGTGCCAGTAGTACCAGAGCGGGACTCTCCTACGAGCAGTACTTC. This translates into CASSTRAGLSYEQYF.

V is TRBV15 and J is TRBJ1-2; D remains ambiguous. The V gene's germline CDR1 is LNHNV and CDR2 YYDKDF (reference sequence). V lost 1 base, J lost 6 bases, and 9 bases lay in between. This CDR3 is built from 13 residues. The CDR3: CATSRVTENGYTF. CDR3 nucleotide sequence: TGTGCCACCAGCAGAGTTACGGAAAATGGCTACACCTTC.